This record covers a single TCR beta chain. No cognate antigen has been identified for it. A read error may account for a junction end that differs from germline. This entry belongs to a study of blood T cells in healthy people across ages (dated by TCRdb to the mid-2010s). Background for the entire study: In model experiments, template switching captured about one uniquely barcoded TCR beta cDNA molecule for every two T cells. To track age-related changes in TCR beta repertoire diversity, the study relied on deep sequencing normalized with unique cDNA molecular identifiers. Donors were grouped into four age groups: young (average approximately 15 years), middle-aged (about 38), aged (about 60) and long-lived (less than 85). To avoid experimental bias, donors of different ages were spread randomly across the sequencing lanes. Two additional independent replicas of 1 million unique cDNA reads from the same blood draw were analyzed for two donors (one aged 18 to 30 and one aged 80 or older).

Reading from cysteine to phenylalanine, the CDR3 counts 12 amino acids. The DNA shown is the 36-base CDR3, in frame from base 1. CDR1 and CDR2 were assigned from the germline V gene (reference sequence) as SEHNR and FQNEAQ. The library was made by 5' RACE. Instrument on record: Illumina HiSeq 2500. A second about 7 to 11 cycle PCR used a sample-barcoded 5' primer and a J-beta primer mix. A template-switch 5' adaptor carrying 12 random nucleotides introduced a unique molecular identifier onto each TCR beta cDNA molecule. Each sample yielded at least 3 million CDR3-containing paired-end reads. The Mint cDNA synthesis kit, primed by a TRBC-specific oligonucleotide, was used to synthesize first-strand cDNA from all RNA. Following uracil-DNA glycosylase treatment, a first 18-cycle PCR with universal primers M1SS and BC2_uni_R was performed on all cDNA. Turning to the authors' computational methods: For normalization, 1 million high-quality reads, each with a distinct molecular identifier, were randomly selected from each sample. Reads with shared molecular identifiers were discarded instead of being binned into consensus sequences. MiTCR, with a Q25 quality threshold and the strictest error-elimination algorithm, was used for CDR3 identification, clonotype clustering and error correction. A nonparametric unseen species model with Euler transformation was used to estimate a lower bound on total TCR beta diversity. The public reads were reanalyzed by TCRdb: fastp trimming at Q25, MiXCR alignment, in-frame beta chains only. When rows share a CDR3 protein, they turn into one entry using the most common DNA and genes. The V and J calls were determined by TCRdb, not by the authors. This sample gives 730,000 or so distinct CDR3 sequences in total; roughly 43% of them show up just once. The ten largest clones capture around 30% of the sample.

The approximately 40 donors, aged about 6 to 95 years, were systemically healthy Caucasian individuals from Russia. Approximately 9.7 milliliters of peripheral blood were drawn from each donor into EDTA-treated Vacutainer tubes. Ficoll-Paque density-gradient centrifugation was used to isolate PBMCs, with at least 6.5 million per sample. Total RNA was extracted from PBMCs with Trizol reagent, with at least 5.5 micrograms obtained per sample. For every donor, an aliquot of PBMCs went through flow cytometry to measure the percentages of naive CD45RAhigh/CD27high T cells. The paper's findings and limits, for the study overall: The long-lived group showed more naive CD4+ T cells, fewer expanded clones and increased TCR diversity than the aged group, suggesting age selection. Total diversity estimates from one million sequenced T cells were considered lower bounds and underestimates. Bulk unsorted PBMC profiling prevented conclusive comparison of naive and antigen-experienced compartments. Observed TCR beta diversity correlated strongly with the percentage of naive T cells measured by flow cytometry. As age increased, observed TCR beta diversity per million T cells dropped in a roughly linear way, and a significant reduction was already evident by age about 40. Because the CMV infection status of the donors was unknown, age-related changes in expanded clonotypes may potentially have been confounded.

The receptor's source is a man at least 80 years old in good health. The sequencing input was blood. The receptor chain draws on TRBV7-9 and TRBJ1-5; too little of a D gene remains to name it. The DNA is TGTTCCAGCAGCTTAGAAGGTCAGCCCCAGCATTTT. This gives the protein CSSSLEGQPQHF.